The 19 T cell receptor beta chains given below trace back to one sample, sequenced in a study of blood T cell repertoires in COVID-19. Assay used: immunoSEQ multiplex PCR; TCRdb lists only in-frame clones, some missing. Found here are 85,000 to 95,000 clones, 75% to 95% of them singletons; the top ten hold roughly 3.9%. The sample comprised peripheral blood. The receptors here all came from a woman between 45 and 65 years old in a cohort sampled during active COVID-19.

The chain carries TRBV10-3 and TRBJ1-1; the D gene is possibly TRBD1 (5 bases). The germline gives CDR1 ENHRY, CDR2 SYGVKD. This CDR3 spans 14 amino acids. Deletions cut 10 bases from V and 2 bases from J, with 17 bases between. CDR3 bases: TGTGCCACCACCTCAGGGAGGCTTAACACTGAAGCTTTCTTT. It translates to CATTSGRLNTEAFF.

This clone was detected many times. The chain combines TRBV5-1 with TRBJ2-3; 12 bases are shared with TRBD2. Unmatched junction bases numbered 6, after V lost 3 bases and J lost 4 bases. The CDR3 runs to 16 residues. Germline CDR1 and CDR2: SGHRS and YFSETQ. The CDR3 DNA sequence: TGCGCCAGCAGCTCAAGACTAGCGGGGGAATCAGATACGCAGTATTTT. It translates to CASSSRLAGESDTQYF.

This clone was counted once. The rearrangement links TRBV4-2 to TRBJ2-7; 8 bases agree with TRBD2. Germline CDR1 LGHNA, CDR2 YNFKEQ. CDR3 length: 17 amino acids. The V and J ends lost 1 base and 4 bases, in that order; junction bases with no gene match: 12. The CDR3 spells CASSQGLGREGRYEQYF. The CDR3 DNA sequence: TGTGCCAGCAGCCAAGGATTGGGTCGGGAGGGCCGGTACGAGCAGTACTTC.

The V gene is TRBV5-1, the J gene TRBJ2-2; 12 bases are shared with TRBD1. This CDR3 is built from 18 residues. V lost 1 base, J lost 7 bases, and 11 bases stayed unmatched. The germline V gene encodes CDR1 SGHRS and CDR2 YFSETQ. CDR3 bases: TGCGCCAGCAGCTTGTTTCCCGGGACAGGGGGCACGGTCGGGGAGCTGTTTTTT. It translates to CASSLFPGTGGTVGELFF.

CDR3 DNA: TGTGCCACCAGTCGATCGAGTATAAGGGAGGCAGTGGGTGAAAAACTGTTTTTT. This codes for CATSRSSIREAVGEKLFF. The rearrangement joins TRBV24-1 to TRBJ1-4; D gene ambiguous. The CDR3 length is 18 residues. From germline, CDR1 is KGHDR and CDR2 SFDVKD. Trimming left V 6 bases short and J 7 bases short, with 26 bases between.

The V call is TRBV9, the J call TRBJ1-3, with D possibly being TRBD1 (6 bases). Germline lookup yields CDR1 SGDLS and CDR2 YYNGEE. The CDR3 is 16 residues long. Trimming left V 4 bases short and J 0 bases short, with 14 bases between. The CDR3 region has the DNA TGTGCCAGCAGCCCGGACAGCCTTCCCTCTGGAAACACCATATATTTT. It encodes CASSPDSLPSGNTIYF. The full variable domain, its missing parts supplied by reference TRBV9 and TRBJ1-3, is DSGVTQTPKHLITATGQRVTLRCSPRSGDLSVYWYQQSLDQGLQFLIQYYNGEERAKGNILERFSAQQFPDLHSELNLSSLELGDSALYFCASSPDSLPSGNTIYFGEGSWLTVV.

This chain joins TRBV29-1 and TRBJ2-6; D unresolved. The CDR3 is 13 amino acids. The V end lost 7 bases, the J end lost 3 bases, and 10 bases lay between the germline ends. CDR1 SQVTM and CDR2 ANQGSEA come from the germline V gene. Here the CDR3 reads CSDRGSGANVLTF. In nucleotides, the CDR3 is TGCAGCGACCGCGGCAGTGGGGCCAACGTCCTGACTTTC.

The rearrangement uses TRBV1 and TRBJ2-5; the table assigns TRBD2, which was not confirmed against the DNA. TRBV1 is deemed a pseudogene. The CDR3 has 16 residues. CDR3 coding DNA: TGCACCAGCAGCCAAGAAACTAGCGGGACACAAGAGACCCAGTACTTC. Protein: CTSSQETSGTQETQYF.

The chain employs TRBV4-1 and TRBJ1-2, with a tentative D call TRBD1 (5 bases). Trimming stripped 5 bases from V and 5 bases from J, with 18 bases between. CDR1 and CDR2 (germline): MGHRA, YSYEKL. This CDR3 has 15 residues. This chain's CDR3 is CASSAPLGEGYGYTF. CDR3 sequence (DNA): TGCGCCAGCAGCGCCCCCCTGGGGGAGGGGTATGGCTACACCTTC.

V and J are TRBV4-2 and TRBJ2-3, with a weak D call TRBD2 (5 bases). Trimming removed 0 bases from V and 4 bases from J, with 20 bases in between. The CDR3 loop spans 18 amino acids. The germline CDR1 and CDR2 sequences are LGHNA and YNFKEQ. The CDR3 coding sequence is TGTGCCAGCAGCCAAGAATGGAAGCGGCCCCCGACCGCAGATACGCAGTATTTT. Residues: CASSQEWKRPPTADTQYF.

The rearrangement uses TRBV20-1 and TRBJ2-7; D possibly corresponds to TRBD1 (6 bases). V lost 3 bases and J lost 0, with 12 bases in between. The germline V gene has CDR1 DFQATT and CDR2 SNEGSKA (reference sequence). CDR3 length: 14 residues. The CDR3 sequence is CSASRQAISYEQYF. The CDR3 DNA follows: TGCAGTGCTAGTCGACAGGCTATCTCCTACGAGCAGTACTTC.

The chain has TRBV5-4 and TRBJ2-1; 12 bases are a match to TRBD2. CDR1 SGHNT and CDR2 YYREEE come from the germline V gene (reference sequence). The CDR3 covers 16 residues. V lost 4 bases to trimming and J lost 1 base; unmatched junction nucleotides: 3. CDR3 sequence reads: CASSEGTSGSYNEQFF. DNA of the CDR3: TGTGCCAGCAGCGAGGGGACTAGCGGGTCCTACAATGAGCAGTTCTTC.

V usage is TRBV21-1 and J usage is TRBJ1-5; the table's D call TRBD1 went unverified against the DNA. TRBV21-1 is an annotated pseudogene. CDR3 size: 19 residues. Here the CDR3 reads CASSPRQGSLPYSNQPQHF. The CDR3, as DNA: TGTGCCAGCAGCCCACGGCAGGGGTCCCTCCCATATAGCAATCAGCCCCAGCATTTT.

The chain has TRBV10-3 and TRBJ2-7; possibly TRBD2 for D (5 bases). Trimming shortened V by 7 bases and J by 2 bases, and 18 bases separated the two germline ends. Looked up from germline, CDR1 is ENHRY and CDR2 is SYGVKD. The CDR3 length is 15 residues. The CDR3 region has the DNA TGTGCCATCAAACTAGGGTCAGGTCCTACCTACGAGCAGTACTTC. Translated: CAIKLGSGPTYEQYF.

The CDR3 DNA reads TGTGCCAGTAGTATATATGACAGTAGCAATCAGCCCCAGCATTTT. This translates into CASSIYDSSNQPQHF. This chain joins TRBV19 and TRBJ1-5, with D maybe TRBD1 (5 bases). The CDR3 is made up of 15 amino acids. Per the germline V gene, CDR1 is LNHDA and CDR2 is SQIVND (reference sequence). V lost 2 bases to trimming and J lost 0 bases, with 8 bases between them.

This clone has a handful of counts. The chain combines TRBV27 with TRBJ2-7; D not resolved. V lost 0 bases to trimming and J lost 6 bases, with 9 bases between them. This CDR3 has 13 residues. Germline V gene data show CDR1 as MNHEY and CDR2 as SMNVEV (reference sequence). The CDR3 DNA reads as TGTGCCAGCAGTTTATCCCCTCTAGGCGAGCAGTACTTC. Translation: CASSLSPLGEQYF.

This chain connects TRBV19 to TRBJ1-1; 9 nucleotides agree with TRBD1. V lost 6 bases, J lost 5 bases, and 4 bases stayed unmatched. Germline CDR1 is LNHDA and CDR2 is SQIVND (reference sequence). This CDR3 is 13 amino acids long. CDR3 residues: CASRGTGKTEAFF. The CDR3, as DNA: TGTGCCAGTAGAGGGACAGGGAAAACTGAAGCTTTCTTT. The whole variable domain, remainder taken from reference TRBV19 and TRBJ1-1, is DGGITQSPKYLFRKEGQNVTLSCEQNLNHDAMYWYRQDPGQGLRLIYYSQIVNDFQKGDIAEGYSVSREKKESFPLTVTSAQKNPTAFYLCASRGTGKTEAFFGQGTRLTVV.

The CDR3 DNA reads as TGCGCCAGCAGCTCAGGACAGGGGTCCTACAATGAGCAGTTCTTC. Its translation: CASSSGQGSYNEQFF. This chain joins TRBV5-1 and TRBJ2-1; 9 nucleotides agree with TRBD1. This CDR3 is 15 amino acids long. Germline-derived CDR1 and CDR2 are SGHRS and YFSETQ. The junction had 2 bases not matched to a gene; V was cut back by 3 bases and J by 1 base.

The gene calls are TRBV25-1 and TRBJ2-5, with 9 bases fitting TRBD2. V lost 2 bases to trimming and J lost 1 base; unmatched junction nucleotides: 5. Germline V lookup: CDR1 MGHDK, CDR2 SYGVNS. This CDR3 has 16 amino acids. CDR3 residues: CASSEMGSGGQETQYF. Written as DNA, the CDR3 is TGTGCCAGCAGTGAAATGGGTAGCGGGGGCCAAGAGACCCAGTACTTC. The full variable domain, completed using reference TRBV25-1 and TRBJ2-5, is EADIYQTPRYLVIGTGKKITLECSQTMGHDKMYWYQQDPGMELHLIHYSYGVNSTEKGDLSSESTVSRIRTEHFPLTLESARPSHTSQYLCASSEMGSGGQETQYFGPGTRLLVL.